What follows describes a single T cell receptor beta chain. This record comes from a study of blood T cell repertoires in COVID-19. Sequencing used immunoSEQ multiplex PCR; TCRdb keeps in-frame clones, though not all of them. This sample carries around 180,000 clones, 82% of them seen once, and the ten largest clones take roughly 10%. Germline-derived CDR1 and CDR2 are SGHTA and FQGTGA. CDR3 size: 15 residues. The trim removed 0 bases at V and 5 bases at J, leaving 3 bases unmatched. The sequence was obtained from an elderly woman with active or convalescent COVID-19. Sequenced input: peripheral blood. The chain combines TRBV7-3 with TRBJ2-5, with 10 bases aligning to TRBD2. This chain's CDR3 is CASSLTGLALETQYF. The CDR3 DNA reads TGTGCCAGCAGCTTAACGGGACTAGCGCTTGAGACCCAGTACTTC.